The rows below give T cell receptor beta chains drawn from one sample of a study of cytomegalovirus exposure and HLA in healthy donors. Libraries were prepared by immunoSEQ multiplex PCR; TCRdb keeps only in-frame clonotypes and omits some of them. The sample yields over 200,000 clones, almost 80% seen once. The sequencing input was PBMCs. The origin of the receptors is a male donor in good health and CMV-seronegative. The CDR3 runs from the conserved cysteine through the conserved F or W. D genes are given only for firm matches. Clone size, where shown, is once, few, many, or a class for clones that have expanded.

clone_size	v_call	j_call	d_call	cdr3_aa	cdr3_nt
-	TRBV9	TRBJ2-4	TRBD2	CASSILAGLENIQYF	TGTGCCAGCAGCATCTTAGCGGGACTGGAAAACATTCAGTACTTC
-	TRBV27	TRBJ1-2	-	CASSPARGDLNGYTF	TGTGCCAGCAGTCCGGCTAGGGGTGACCTTAATGGCTACACCTTC
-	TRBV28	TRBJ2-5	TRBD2	CASSLFPTSGSLPGTQYF	TGTGCCAGCAGTTTATTTCCGACTAGCGGGAGTCTTCCGGGGACCCAGTACTTC
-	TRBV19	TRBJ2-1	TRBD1	CASSLTGYEQFF	TGTGCCAGTAGCCTGACAGGGTATGAGCAGTTCTTC
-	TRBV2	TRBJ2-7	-	CASGDSNPSYEQYF	TGTGCCAGCGGCGACTCCAACCCTTCTTACGAGCAGTACTTC
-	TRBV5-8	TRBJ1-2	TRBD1	CASSFSGGTGGVGYTF	TGTGCCAGCAGCTTCAGTGGTGGAACAGGGGGCGTAGGCTACACCTTC
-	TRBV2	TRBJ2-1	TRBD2	CASSLSFSGRIYNEQFF	TGTGCCAGCAGCCTGTCCTTCAGCGGGAGGATATACAATGAGCAGTTCTTC
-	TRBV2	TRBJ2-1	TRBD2	CASRRHSSTPGLTHNEQFF	TGTGCCAGCAGGCGGCACAGCTCAACACCGGGACTAACCCATAATGAGCAGTTCTTC
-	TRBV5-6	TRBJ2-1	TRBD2	CASSSYRVLAGGPNEQFF	TGTGCCAGCAGCTCCTACCGGGTATTAGCGGGAGGACCGAATGAGCAGTTCTTC
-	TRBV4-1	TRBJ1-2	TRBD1	CASSQTWIDRGYGYTF	TGCGCCAGCAGCCAGACATGGATCGACAGGGGCTATGGCTACACCTTC
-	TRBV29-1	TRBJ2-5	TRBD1	CSAGETGEETQYF	TGCAGCGCCGGAGAGACAGGGGAAGAGACCCAGTACTTC
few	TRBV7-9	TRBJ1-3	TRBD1	CASSLETGNGNTIYF	TGTGCCAGCAGCCTGGAGACAGGGAATGGAAACACCATATATTTT
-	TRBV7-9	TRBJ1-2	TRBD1	CASSRGQAIDDYYGYTF	TGTGCCAGCAGCCGGGGACAGGCGATTGATGATTACTATGGCTACACCTTC
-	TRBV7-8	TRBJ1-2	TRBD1	CASSLVGTGEDYGYTF	TGTGCCAGCAGCTTAGTCGGAACAGGGGAGGACTATGGCTACACCTTC
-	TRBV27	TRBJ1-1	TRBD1	CASAGQGYTEAFF	TGTGCCAGCGCGGGACAGGGGTACACTGAAGCTTTCTTT
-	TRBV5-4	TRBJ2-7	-	CASSQTLRGAYHEQYF	TGTGCCAGCAGCCAAACCCTACGGGGGGCCTACCACGAGCAGTACTTC
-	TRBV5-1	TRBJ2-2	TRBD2	CASRSPSGRPGELFF	TGCGCCAGCAGATCCCCTAGCGGGAGGCCCGGGGAGCTGTTTTTT
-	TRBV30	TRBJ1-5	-	CASGAGFGQPQHF	TGTGCCTCCGGGGCGGGGTTTGGTCAGCCCCAGCATTTT
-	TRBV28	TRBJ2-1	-	CASSSDSLGSYNEQFF	TGTGCCAGCAGTTCCGACAGCCTTGGCTCCTACAATGAGCAGTTCTTC
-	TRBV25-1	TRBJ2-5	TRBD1	CASSEPGTGGQTQYF	TGTGCCAGCAGTGAACCGGGGACAGGGGGACAGACCCAGTACTTC
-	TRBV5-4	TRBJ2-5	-	CASSRGGSQETQYF	TGTGCCAGCAGCCGGGGAGGCAGCCAAGAGACCCAGTACTTC
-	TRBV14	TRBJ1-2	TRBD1	CASSQERQGVVGGYTF	TGTGCCAGCAGCCAAGAACGACAGGGGGTGGTCGGTGGCTACACCTTC
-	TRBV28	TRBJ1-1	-	CASNRGGDTEAFF	TGTGCCAGCAATCGGGGGGGGGACACTGAAGCTTTCTTT
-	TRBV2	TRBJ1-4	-	CASKRGGLNEKLFF	TGTGCCAGCAAACGGGGGGGCTTGAATGAAAAACTGTTTTTT
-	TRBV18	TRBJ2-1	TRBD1	CASSGQGAINEQFF	TGTGCCAGCTCGGGACAGGGGGCTATCAATGAGCAGTTCTTC
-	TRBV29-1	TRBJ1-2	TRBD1	CSGTGADGYTF	TGCAGCGGGACAGGGGCTGATGGCTACACCTTC
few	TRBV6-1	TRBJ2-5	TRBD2	CASSEVIARLAGETQYF	TGTGCCAGCAGTGAGGTTATAGCCAGACTAGCGGGAGAGACCCAGTACTTC
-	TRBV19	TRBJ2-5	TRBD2	CASSPLAVQETQYF	TGTGCCAGTAGTCCTCTAGCGGTACAAGAGACCCAGTACTTC
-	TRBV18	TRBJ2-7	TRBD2	CASSPGVAGTSYEQYF	TGTGCCAGCTCACCAGGGGTAGCGGGGACCTCCTACGAGCAGTACTTC